Below, 5 T cell receptor beta chains from the same sample are listed, as sequenced in a study of blood T cell repertoires in COVID-19. The assay was immunoSEQ multiplex PCR, and TCRdb's table has in-frame clones only and misses some. The data hold about 520,000 clones, with approximately 83% observed a single time. The sequenced material came from peripheral blood. The origin of the receptors is a human donor in a cohort sampled during active COVID-19.

The chain combines TRBV7-8 with TRBJ2-7, with 7 bases aligning to TRBD2. This CDR3 has 18 residues. V trimming: 1 base; J trimming: 4 bases; junction bases outside the gene matches: 16. Germline V gene data show CDR1 as SGHVS and CDR2 as FQNEAQ. CDR3 nucleotide sequence: TGTGCCAGCAGCTTAGGATTATCTCGGGGCGGGAGTCAGTACGAGCAGTACTTC. It encodes CASSLGLSRGGSQYEQYF. Using reference TRBV7-8 and TRBJ2-7 for the parts outside the CDR3, the full variable domain is GAGVSQSPRYKVAKRGQDVALRCDPISGHVSLFWYQQALGQGPEFLTYFQNEAQLDKSGLPSDRFFAERPEGSVSTLKIQRTQQEDSAVYLCASSLGLSRGGSQYEQYFGPGTRLTVT.

The gene calls are TRBV6-4 and TRBJ2-1; no firm D call. This CDR3 is 13 amino acids long. Trimming shortened V by 3 bases and J by 2 bases, and 5 bases separated the two germline ends. Germline CDR1 reads MRHNA; CDR2 reads SNTAGT. Here the CDR3 DNA reads TGTGCCAGCAGTGAGGGCCCCTACAATGAGCAGTTCTTC. Protein sequence: CASSEGPYNEQFF.

The rearrangement uses TRBV10-1 and TRBJ2-1; TRBD1 is a possible D gene (5 bases). CDR3 length equals 16 residues. Germline loops: CDR1 WNHNN, CDR2 SYGVQD (reference sequence). V was trimmed by 0 bases and J by 0 bases, leaving 9 bases between them. The CDR3 nucleotides are TGCGCCAGCAGTGAGTCGGGGCGTCGCTCCTACAATGAGCAGTTCTTC. This codes for CASSESGRRSYNEQFF.

The chain couples TRBV20-1 to TRBJ1-1; D may be TRBD1 (5 bases). Looked up from germline, CDR1 is DFQATT and CDR2 is SNEGSKA (reference sequence). Trimming removed 5 bases from V and 7 bases from J, with 8 bases in between. This CDR3 has 10 residues. CDR3 residues: CSALGHEAFF. CDR3 nucleotide sequence: TGCAGTGCTCTAGGACATGAAGCTTTCTTT.

The rearrangement links TRBV10-3 to TRBJ2-3, with 8 nucleotides matching TRBD2. The CDR3 extends over 13 amino acids. V was clipped by 10 bases and J by 5 bases; unmatched bases: 8. Germline loops: CDR1 ENHRY, CDR2 SYGVKD. The CDR3 DNA follows: TGTGCCACCAACTCCGGGGGGGAAGATACGCAGTATTTT. It codes for CATNSGGEDTQYF.